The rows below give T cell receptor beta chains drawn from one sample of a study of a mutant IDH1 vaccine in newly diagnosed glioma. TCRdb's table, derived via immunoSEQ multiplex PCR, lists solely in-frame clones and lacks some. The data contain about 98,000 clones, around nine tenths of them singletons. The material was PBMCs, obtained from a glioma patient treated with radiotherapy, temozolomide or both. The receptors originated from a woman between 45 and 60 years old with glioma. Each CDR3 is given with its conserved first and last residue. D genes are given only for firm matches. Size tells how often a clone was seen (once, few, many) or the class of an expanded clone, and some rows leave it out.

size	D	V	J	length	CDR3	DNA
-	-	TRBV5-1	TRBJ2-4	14	CAGSLGVARNIQYF	TGCGCCGGCAGCTTGGGGGTAGCGAGGAACATTCAGTACTTC
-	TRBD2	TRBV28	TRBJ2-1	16	CASSSGTSGTYNEQFF	TGTGCCAGCAGTTCAGGGACTAGCGGGACCTACAATGAGCAGTTCTTC
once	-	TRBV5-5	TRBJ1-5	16	CASSLGLGYSNQPQHF	TGTGCCAGCAGCTTGGGTTTGGGTTATAGCAATCAGCCCCAGCATTTT
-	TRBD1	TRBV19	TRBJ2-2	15	CASCRQGTNTGELFF	TGTGCCAGTTGCAGACAGGGAACGAACACCGGGGAGCTGTTTTTT
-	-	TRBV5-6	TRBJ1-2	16	CASSLAGGRWNYGYTF	TGTGCCAGCAGCTTGGCCGGGGGCAGATGGAACTATGGCTACACCTTC
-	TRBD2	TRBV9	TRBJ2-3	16	CASSVVAGESTDTQYF	TGTGCCAGCAGCGTAGTTGCGGGGGAAAGCACAGATACGCAGTATTTT
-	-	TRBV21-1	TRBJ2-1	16	CASSPRFPGRYNEQFF	TGTGCCAGCAGCCCCCGGTTCCCGGGTAGGTACAATGAGCAGTTCTTC
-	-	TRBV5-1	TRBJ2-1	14	CASSLDGLHNEQFF	TGCGCCAGCAGCTTGGACGGACTCCACAATGAGCAGTTCTTC
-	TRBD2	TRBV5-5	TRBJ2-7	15	CASSPGLAGSYEQYF	TGTGCCAGCAGCCCCGGACTAGCGGGATCCTACGAGCAGTACTTC
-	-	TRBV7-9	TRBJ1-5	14	CASSLGRGNQPQHF	TGTGCCAGCAGCTTAGGCAGGGGTAATCAGCCCCAGCATTTT
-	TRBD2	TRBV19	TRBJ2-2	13	CASSTSGTGELFF	TGTGCCAGTAGTACTAGCGGGACCGGGGAGCTGTTTTTT
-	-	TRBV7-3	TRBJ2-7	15	CASSLQPGQNYEQYF	TGTGCCAGCAGCTTACAGCCCGGACAAAACTACGAGCAGTACTTC
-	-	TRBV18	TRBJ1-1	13	CASSRGVGGEAFF	TGTGCCAGCTCACGCGGGGTGGGAGGTGAAGCTTTCTTT
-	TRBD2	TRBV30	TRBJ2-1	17	CAWSVPYSGSEYNEQFF	TGTGCCTGGAGTGTACCGTATAGCGGGAGTGAATACAATGAGCAGTTCTTC
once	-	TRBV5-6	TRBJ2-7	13	CASSLGNSYEQYF	TGTGCCAGCAGCTTGGGCAATTCCTACGAGCAGTACTTC
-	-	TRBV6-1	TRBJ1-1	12	CASSEGYTEAFF	TGTGCCAGCAGTGAGGGGTACACTGAAGCTTTCTTT